The sequence of this T cell receptor (beta chain) was determined in a study of blood T cell repertoires in COVID-19. Study-wide background: Both acute and convalescent COVID-19 samples were obtained from the United States, Italy and Spain.

In the authors' workflow: Reference gene primer amplification gave nucleated cell count estimates. The protocol was immunoSEQ multiplex PCR, while the TCRdb copy is restricted to in-frame clones and leaves out a portion. V, J and clone size are taken as reported in that table, and D and trimming were inferred from the DNA itself. Of more than 75,000 clones in the sample, around 84% are singletons; the top ten hold approximately 12%. CDR1 and CDR2 from the germline V gene are SGHDT and YYEEEE. CDR3 length equals 13 residues. The V and J ends lost 4 bases and 13 bases, in that order; junction bases with no gene match: 12.

The receptor comes from a human donor in a cohort sampled during active COVID-19. Sequencing input: peripheral blood. The chain links TRBV5-6 to TRBJ2-7, with 9 nucleotides matching TRBD1. CDR3 residues: CASSRGHPGQGYF. The CDR3 DNA sequence: TGTGCCAGCAGCCGGGGACATCCGGGACAGGGATACTTC.